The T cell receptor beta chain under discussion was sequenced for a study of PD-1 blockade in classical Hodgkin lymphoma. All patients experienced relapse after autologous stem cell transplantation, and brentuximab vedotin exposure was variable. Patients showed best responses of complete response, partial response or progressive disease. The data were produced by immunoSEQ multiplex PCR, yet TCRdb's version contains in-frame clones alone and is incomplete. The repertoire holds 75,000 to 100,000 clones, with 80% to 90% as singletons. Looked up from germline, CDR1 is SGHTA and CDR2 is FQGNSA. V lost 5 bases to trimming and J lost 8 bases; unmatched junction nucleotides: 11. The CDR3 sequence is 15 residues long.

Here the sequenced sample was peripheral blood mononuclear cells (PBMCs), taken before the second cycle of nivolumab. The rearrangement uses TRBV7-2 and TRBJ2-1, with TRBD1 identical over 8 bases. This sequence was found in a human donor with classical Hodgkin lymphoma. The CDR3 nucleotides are TGTGCCAGCAGCCATAGACAGGGGCGAACGCATGAGCAGTTCTTC. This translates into CASSHRQGRTHEQFF.